The entry that follows covers one TCR beta chain sequence. The antigen it recognizes is unknown. No base qualities exist here, and no much larger clone lies one base off it. In light of the paper, this sample's time point label describes: after neoadjuvant nivolumab, at surgical resection. None of the patients had received prior systemic or radiation treatment, and all were newly diagnosed with stage II-IVA oral cavity squamous cell carcinoma. The cohort was composed of patients with HPV-negative, locally advanced oral cavity squamous cell carcinoma. Peripheral blood mononuclear cells were analyzed directly, without maintenance or expansion in culture. The samples were drawn from a longitudinal correlative study tied to a single-arm phase II trial testing neoadjuvant nivolumab in oral cavity squamous cell carcinoma. Subject-matched pre- and post-treatment PBMCs and tumors from three responders and three non-responders underwent genomic DNA-based TCRbeta sequencing. Peripheral blood mononuclear cells were collected once before nivolumab treatment and again after treatment, at the time of surgery. The Maxwell RSC DNA from Cells kit was used to extract genomic DNA from PBMCs.

The data are from a study of neoadjuvant anti-PD-1 for oral cavity cancer listed by TCRdb under 2021. About the full investigation: Before curative-intent surgical resection, most patients were given three to four biweekly doses of nivolumab at 3 mg/kg. The parent correlative cohort included approximately 13 patients, with a roughly 35% response rate. Under RECIST 1.1, a patient counted as a responder if showing complete response, partial response or stable disease, and as a non-responder if showing progression. A fourth nivolumab dose was given around day 43 to patients without progression, and definitive surgical resection was performed in those patients on days 50-56. What the study reported, not specific to this receptor: After neoadjuvant nivolumab, T cell clonality (Gini index) in PBMCs was significantly higher in non-responders than in responders. Higher pretreatment blood TCRbeta clonality and lower post-treatment tumor TCRbeta clonality were correlated with higher pretreatment blood Treg/Th17 ratios. TCR analyses included only three patients per response group, and the authors called for larger cohorts for validation.

For deep sequencing of PBMC libraries, mostly roughly 450 ng of input genomic DNA was used, and six replicates were run per sample. TCRbeta libraries were prepared with the immunoSEQ hsTCRbeta kit according to the manufacturer's instructions. The completed libraries were mixed into a single pool at 3 nM, then sequenced with an Illumina NovaSeq 6000 S4 flow cell. Per the original workflow: The immunoSEQ Analyzer was used for raw data preprocessing and quality control. The analysis was restricted to productive rearrangements, with each unique CDR3 amino acid sequence defining a clonotype. Repertoire clonality was estimated as the Gini-Simpson index, which was calculated using the R package tcR. Student's t test was used to compare Gini indices, while Pearson correlation assessed associations with tumor size change. Drawn from immuneACCESS, this table holds only the in-frame rearrangements with V and J called that TCRdb kept. Clones are partly lost; checked studies trace under half to an unresolved V gene and leave the rest unexplained. The V and J calls and the clone size are those of that table, but D and trimming were determined from the DNA. Within this sample are approximately 13,000 clones, with 60% to 80% of them counted one time only. The top ten hold approximately 2.9% of the sample.

In the germline V gene, CDR1 corresponds to SGHRS and CDR2 to YFSETQ. V lost 5 bases and J lost 1 base; the stretch between them is 15 bases long. The CDR3 spans 15 residues, from the cysteine through the phenylalanine. Just CDR3 DNA is preserved here, 45 bases in frame from base 1. The sequencing used PBMCs, collected after nivolumab (anti-PD-1) treatment. This TCR came from a person aged 35-79 years with oral cavity squamous cell carcinoma. This chain joins TRBV5-1 to TRBJ2-5, with the D segment identity uncertain. This receptor has the CDR3 CASSVYERSQETQYF. Here is the DNA: TGCGCCAGCAGTGTATACGAACGGTCCCAAGAGACCCAGTACTTC.